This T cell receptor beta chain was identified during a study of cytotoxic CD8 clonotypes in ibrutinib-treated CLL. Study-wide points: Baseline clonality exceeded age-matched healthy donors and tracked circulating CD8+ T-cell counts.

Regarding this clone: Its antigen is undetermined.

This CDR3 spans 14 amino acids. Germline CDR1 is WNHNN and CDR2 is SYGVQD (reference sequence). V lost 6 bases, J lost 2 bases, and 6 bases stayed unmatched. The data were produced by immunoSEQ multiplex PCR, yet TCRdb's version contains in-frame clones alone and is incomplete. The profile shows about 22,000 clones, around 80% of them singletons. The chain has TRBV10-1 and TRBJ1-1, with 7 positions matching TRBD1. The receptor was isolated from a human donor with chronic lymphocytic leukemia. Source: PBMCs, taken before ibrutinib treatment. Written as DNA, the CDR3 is TGCGCCAGCAGCCCGGGGACAGCAAACACTGAAGCTTTCTTT. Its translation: CASSPGTANTEAFF.